This TCR beta chain was sequenced in a study of blood T cell repertoires in COVID-19. The study counted Cohort 3 donors as recovered given two negative PCRs, clearance, or symptom resolution. Germline CDR1 SNHLY, CDR2 FYNNEI. Trimming removed 6 bases from V and 2 bases from J; junction bases left unmatched: 9. CDR3 size: 16 residues. Sequenced by immunoSEQ multiplex PCR; TCRdb stores in-frame clones only, minus some. The data contain about 320,000 clones, about 89% of them singletons. V gene TRBV2 combines with J gene TRBJ2-1; 8 bases are shared with TRBD2. Sequenced sample: PBMCs or T cells enriched from blood (not recorded which). This sequence was found in a man in his 60s who had recovered from COVID-19. The chain's CDR3 is CASRAGGVVPYNEQFF. As DNA, the CDR3 is TGTGCCAGCAGAGCCGGGGGGGTCGTACCCTACAATGAGCAGTTCTTC.